This passage covers 8 T cell receptor beta chains from one sample sequenced in a study of cytomegalovirus exposure and HLA in healthy donors. The PCR made use of 60 Vbeta and 13 Jbeta primers. TCRdb's table, derived via immunoSEQ multiplex PCR, lists solely in-frame clones and lacks some. Of roughly 100,000 clones listed, roughly four fifths are singletons. Material for sequencing was PBMCs. These receptors were collected from a man in his thirties or forties in good health and CMV-seropositive.

This chain uses TRBV19 with TRBJ1-6; 8 bases line up with TRBD1. The length of the CDR3 is 15 residues. The germline CDR1 and CDR2 sequences are LNHDA and SQIVND (reference sequence). After removal of 4 bases from V and 6 bases from J, the junction contained 5 bases not matched to a gene. DNA for the CDR3: TGTGCCAGTAGTACCGCGACAGGGGTTAATTCACCCCTCCACTTT. It codes for CASSTATGVNSPLHF.

The rearrangement uses TRBV27 and TRBJ2-1; 7 nucleotides align to TRBD1. Per germline, CDR1 MNHEY and CDR2 SMNVEV (reference sequence). J lost 5 bases, V lost 6 bases, and 4 bases had no gene match. This CDR3 spans 13 amino acids. The CDR3 region is CASRMDRHNEQFF. In DNA, the CDR3 is TGTGCCAGCAGAATGGACAGGCACAATGAGCAGTTCTTC.

The chain combines TRBV7-2 with TRBJ2-7, with 9 bases that match TRBD2. V shed 5 bases, J shed 3 bases, and the junction held 8 bases outside the gene matches. Germline V gene lookup returns CDR1 SGHTA and CDR2 FQGNSA. This CDR3 spans 15 amino acids. The CDR3 reads CASSTGLAQYYEQYF. The CDR3 DNA follows: TGTGCCAGCAGCACCGGACTAGCGCAGTACTACGAGCAGTACTTC.

This clone turned up a few times. The rearrangement joins TRBV27 to TRBJ1-2; D is uncertain. The CDR3 covers 15 residues. The germline gives CDR1 MNHEY, CDR2 SMNVEV (reference sequence). V was pared by 5 bases and J by 0 bases, with 13 bases between. The CDR3 reads CASSRTQAANYGYTF. In nucleotides, the CDR3 is TGTGCCAGCAGTCGGACTCAGGCGGCTAACTATGGCTACACCTTC.

V and J are TRBV18 and TRBJ2-5; TRBD1 matches 9 bases. The ends lost 2 bases at V and 4 bases at J; junction bases unmatched: 5. The germline V gene has CDR1 KGHSH and CDR2 LQKENI. CDR3 length equals 15 residues. The CDR3, as DNA: TGTGCCAGCTCACCATGGGACAGGGCGGGAGAGACCCAGTACTTC. Protein sequence: CASSPWDRAGETQYF. Full variable domain (rest looked up from reference TRBV18 and TRBJ2-5): NAGVMQNPRHLVRRRGQEARLRCSPMKGHSHVYWYRQLPEEGLKFMVYLQKENIIDESGMPKERFSAEFPKEGPSILRIQQVVRGDSAAYFCASSPWDRAGETQYFGPGTRLLVL.

This clone was observed a handful of times. The chain couples TRBV6-6 to TRBJ1-5; D is undetermined. Trimming took 7 bases from V and 6 from J, leaving 10 bases between them. Per germline, CDR1 MNHNY and CDR2 SVGAGI (reference sequence). The CDR3 contains 12 residues. DNA for the CDR3: TGTGCCAGCACTAAAGCCGGTCAGCCCCAGCATTTT. Its translation is CASTKAGQPQHF.

The chain has TRBV7-9 and TRBJ2-2, with 8 bases fitting TRBD1. J lost 6 bases, V lost 4 bases, and 4 bases had no gene match. CDR1 and CDR2 from the germline V gene are SEHNR and FQNEAQ (reference sequence). The CDR3 is 14 residues long. DNA for the CDR3: TGTGCCAGCAGCTCGGGACAGGTTTCCGGGGAGCTGTTTTTT. Translating it yields CASSSGQVSGELFF.

The V and J genes are TRBV6-1 and TRBJ2-2; D might be TRBD2 (6 bases). This CDR3 region has 15 residues. The germline V and J ends were trimmed by 7 bases and 6 bases, with 18 bases remaining between them. CDR1 and CDR2 from the germline V gene are MNHNS and SASEGT. CDR3 sequence (DNA): TGTGCCAGCACTTCTAGCGCGACGGGGGCCGGGGAGCTGTTTTTT. It translates to CASTSSATGAGELFF.